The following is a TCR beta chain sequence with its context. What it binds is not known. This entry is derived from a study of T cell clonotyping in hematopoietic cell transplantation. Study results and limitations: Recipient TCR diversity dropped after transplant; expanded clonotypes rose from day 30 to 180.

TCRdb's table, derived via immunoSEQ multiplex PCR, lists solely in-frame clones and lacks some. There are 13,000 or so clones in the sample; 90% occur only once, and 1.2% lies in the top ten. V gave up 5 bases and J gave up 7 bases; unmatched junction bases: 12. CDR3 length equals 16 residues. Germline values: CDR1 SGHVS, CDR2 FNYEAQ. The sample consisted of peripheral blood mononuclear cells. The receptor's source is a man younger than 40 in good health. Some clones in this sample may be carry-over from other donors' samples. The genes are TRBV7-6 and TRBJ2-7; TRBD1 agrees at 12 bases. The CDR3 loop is CASSPSRDRGLWEQYF. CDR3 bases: TGTGCCAGCAGCCCATCCCGGGACAGGGGGCTCTGGGAGCAGTACTTC.